This TCR beta chain is from a study of cytomegalovirus exposure and HLA in healthy donors. Primers: 60 Vbeta forward and 13 Jbeta reverse. Only in-frame clones appear in the TCRdb table, and some are missing; sequencing was by immunoSEQ multiplex PCR. The data show over 150,000 clones, approximately 74% seen once. This CDR3 spans 16 amino acids. Germline V gene data show CDR1 as SGHDN and CDR2 as FVKESK. V lost 1 base and J lost 3, with 16 bases in between. The chain has TRBV14 and TRBJ2-7; possibly TRBD1 for D (6 bases). This receptor was obtained from a young woman in good health and CMV-seronegative. Sample: PBMCs. CDR3 sequence: CASSQVLRQVFYEQYF. The CDR3 DNA is TGTGCCAGCAGCCAAGTCTTGCGACAGGTTTTCTACGAGCAGTACTTC.